This TCR beta chain was sequenced for a study of CD4 T cells in relation to SARS-CoV-2 and coronaviruses (dated by TCRdb to about 2021). Describing the broader study: In the ViraFEST assay, PBMCs were cultured with antigen for under 12 days, after which TCR beta CDR3s were sequenced to identify antigen-specific clonal expansions. An HIV-1 Nef peptide pool or a no-peptide culture served as the negative reference condition. Using patient-derived lymphoblastoid cell lines, the shared crossreactive spike epitopes were mapped to their HLA restriction. The study assessed, at the TCR clonotype level, memory CD4+ T cell crossreactivity between SARS-CoV-2 and common cold coronavirus spike proteins. The Adaptive Biotechnologies TCR-sequencing kit was used to sequence samples from a few pre-COVID donors and the naive versus memory experiments, while other data came from Illumina-based sequencing. A different, Illumina-based TCR-beta assay was used to sequence expansion assays from other donors in the study. Results and caveats for the whole study, not just this receptor: Significantly weaker SARS-CoV-2-driven expansion was shown by crossreactive clones than by monoreactive clones, consistent with antigenic imprinting. About 60% of donors had memory CD4+ clonotypes that crossrecognized SARS-CoV-2 and at least one common cold coronavirus spike. Because the crossreactivity analysis focused on spike protein, crossreactivity against other viral proteins was not assessed. No donor contributed both pre-pandemic and post-infection samples, which limited tracing the source of pre-existing responses. The study was constrained by small numbers of patients and of tested TCRs.

With regard to this clone: Its recognized antigen is unknown. Base qualities were left out, and no much larger clone turns up one base away.

CD4+ T cells from unexposed donors were collected before the COVID-19 pandemic (2011-2018). The EasySep CD4+ T cell isolation kit was used to isolate CD4+ T cells once the cultures had run for about 11 days. As far as cell numbers permitted, CD4+ T cells from unexposed donors were tested for reactivity against SARS-CoV-2 S and N as well as four spike pools from common cold coronaviruses. Around 1.9 million PBMCs per well were cultured in IMDM with about 5% human AB serum and 8.5 to 10 IU/ml IL-2. Half of the culture medium was replaced with fresh IL-2-containing medium on days 3 and 7. In general, every peptide culture condition was set up in three replicate wells. Leukapheresis product for the unexposed donors was bought commercially. Ficoll-Paque PLUS gradient centrifugation was used to isolate PBMCs from leukapheresis product or whole blood. PBMCs were either cryopreserved at -140 degrees C or used fresh in the expansion assay. The QIAamp Micro DNA Kit was used to extract genomic DNA from the CD4+ T cells.

Unmatched junction bases come to 16, with V trimmed by 4 bases and J by 4 bases. The CDR3 covers 18 residues, taking in both the cysteine and the phenylalanine. Only the CDR3 region is kept as DNA, spanning 54 bases read in frame from base 1. CDR1 SGHNT and CDR2 YYREEE are derived from the germline V gene (reference sequence). The library was obtained by the immunoSEQ multiplex PCR assay. In the original analysis: During preprocessing, nonproductive sequences were discarded, as were any CDR3s that did not begin with C, did not end with F or W, or were shorter than 7 amino acids. The MANAFEST web app identified antigen-specific clonotypes based on expansion compared with the reference and other culture wells. A clone was considered positive if significant expansion relative to the reference culture was observed in 2 of 3 replicate wells at an FDR below 0.05. Positive clones also required significant expansion versus all other tandem wells and an odds ratio above 5. CDR3 homology was measured as pairwise Levenshtein distance, computed with the stringdist R package after trimming three terminal residues from each end. The source is immuneACCESS, and TCRdb retained only in-frame sequences with V and J called. Part of the clones is not carried over; for the studies checked, unresolved V genes explain less than half of this, and the remainder is unexplained. The V and J calls and clone size were taken over from that table, and D and trimming were inferred from the DNA. A total of roughly 30,000 clones appear in this sample, roughly three quarters of them only once. The ten largest clones represent 15% to 20% of the sample.

The clonotype was recovered from a human donor in good health. The rearranged segments are TRBV5-4 and TRBJ2-1, with TRBD2 identical over 8 junction bases. Sequenced: CD4+ T cells from PBMCs, cultured in vitro. Read as DNA, the sequence is TGTGCCAGCAGCCCATCCCCGGGAGGGATGGGAATGTACAATGAGCAGTTCTTC. This codes for CASSPSPGGMGMYNEQFF.